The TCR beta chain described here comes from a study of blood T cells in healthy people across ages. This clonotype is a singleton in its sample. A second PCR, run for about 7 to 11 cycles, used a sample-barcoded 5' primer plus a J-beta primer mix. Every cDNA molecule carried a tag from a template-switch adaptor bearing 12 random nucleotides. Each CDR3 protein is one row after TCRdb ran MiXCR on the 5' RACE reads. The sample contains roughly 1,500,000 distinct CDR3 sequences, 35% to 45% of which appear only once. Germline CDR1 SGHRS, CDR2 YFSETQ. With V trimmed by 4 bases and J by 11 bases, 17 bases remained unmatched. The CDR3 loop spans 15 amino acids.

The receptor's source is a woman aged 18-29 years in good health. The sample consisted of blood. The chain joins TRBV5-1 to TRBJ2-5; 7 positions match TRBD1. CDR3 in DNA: TGCGCCAGCAGCCAGCCGACAGGGTCCTACAATGAGCAGTACTTC. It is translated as CASSQPTGSYNEQYF.